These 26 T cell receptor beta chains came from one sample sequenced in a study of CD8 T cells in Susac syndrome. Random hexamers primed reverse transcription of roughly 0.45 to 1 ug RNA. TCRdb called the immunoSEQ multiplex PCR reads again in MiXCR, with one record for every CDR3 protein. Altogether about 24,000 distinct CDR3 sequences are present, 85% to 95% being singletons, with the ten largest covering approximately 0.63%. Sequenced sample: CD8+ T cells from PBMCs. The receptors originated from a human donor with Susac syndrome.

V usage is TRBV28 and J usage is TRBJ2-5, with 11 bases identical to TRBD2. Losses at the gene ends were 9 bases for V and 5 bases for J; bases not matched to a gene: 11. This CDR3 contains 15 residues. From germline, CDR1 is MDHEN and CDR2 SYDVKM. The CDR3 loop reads CASGTSGGTWETQYF. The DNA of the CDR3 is TGTGCCAGTGGAACTAGCGGGGGAACGTGGGAGACCCAGTACTTC.

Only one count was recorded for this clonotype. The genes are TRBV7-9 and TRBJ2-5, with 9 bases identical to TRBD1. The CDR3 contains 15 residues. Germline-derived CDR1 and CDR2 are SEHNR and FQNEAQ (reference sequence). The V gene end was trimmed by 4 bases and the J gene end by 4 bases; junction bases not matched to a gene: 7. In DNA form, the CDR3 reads TGTGCCAGCAGCTCACCGGGACAGGGTCCAGAGACCCAGTACTTC. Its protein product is CASSSPGQGPETQYF.

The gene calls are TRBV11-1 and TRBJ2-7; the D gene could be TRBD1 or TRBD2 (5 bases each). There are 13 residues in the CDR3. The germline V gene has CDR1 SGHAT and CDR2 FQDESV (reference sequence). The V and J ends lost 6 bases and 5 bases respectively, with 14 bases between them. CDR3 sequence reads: CASSRGVRDEQYF. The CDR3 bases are TGTGCCAGCAGTCGGGGAGTCAGGGACGAGCAGTACTTC.

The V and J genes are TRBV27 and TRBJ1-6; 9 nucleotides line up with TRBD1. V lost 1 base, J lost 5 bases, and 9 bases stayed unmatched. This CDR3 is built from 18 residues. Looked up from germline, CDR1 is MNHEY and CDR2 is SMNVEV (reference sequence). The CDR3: CASSLYGTGSINNSPLHF. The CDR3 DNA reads TGTGCCAGCAGTTTATACGGGACAGGGAGTATTAATAATTCACCCCTCCACTTT.

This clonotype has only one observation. CDR3 amino acids: CASSYSILVRTYEQYF. The CDR3 bases are TGTGCCAGCAGTTACTCGATACTGGTTCGGACCTACGAGCAGTACTTC. The chain recombines TRBV6-2 or TRBV6-3 with TRBJ2-7; D remains unclear. There are 16 residues in the CDR3. Trimming cost V 0 bases and J 2 bases, with 14 bases left between them. Germline V lookup: CDR1 MNHEY, CDR2 SVGEGT.

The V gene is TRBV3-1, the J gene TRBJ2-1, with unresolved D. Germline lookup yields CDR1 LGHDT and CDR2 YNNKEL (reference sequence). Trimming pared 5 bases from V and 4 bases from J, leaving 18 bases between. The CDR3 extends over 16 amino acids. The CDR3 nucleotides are TGTGCCAGCAGCGCCTCATGGATTGAGATATACAATGAGCAGTTCTTC. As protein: CASSASWIEIYNEQFF.

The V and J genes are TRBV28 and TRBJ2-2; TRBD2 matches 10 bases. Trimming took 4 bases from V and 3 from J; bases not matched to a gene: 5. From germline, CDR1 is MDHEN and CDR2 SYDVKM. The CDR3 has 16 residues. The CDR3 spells CASSWRSGGYTGELFF. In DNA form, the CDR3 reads TGTGCCAGCAGTTGGCGTAGCGGGGGGTACACCGGGGAGCTGTTTTTT.

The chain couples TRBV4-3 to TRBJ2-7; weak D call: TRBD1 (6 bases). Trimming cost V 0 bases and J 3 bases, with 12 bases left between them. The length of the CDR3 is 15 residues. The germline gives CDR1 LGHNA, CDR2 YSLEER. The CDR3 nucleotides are TGCGCCAGCAGCCAAGAACGGGACACCTACTACGAGCAGTACTTC. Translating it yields CASSQERDTYYEQYF.

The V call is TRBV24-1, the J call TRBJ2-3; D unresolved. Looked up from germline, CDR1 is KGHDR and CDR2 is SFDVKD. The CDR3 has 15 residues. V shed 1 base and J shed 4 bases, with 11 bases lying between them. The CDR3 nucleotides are TGTGCCACCAGTGATTTCACCGGGCCTCCAGATACGCAGTATTTT. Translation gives CATSDFTGPPDTQYF.

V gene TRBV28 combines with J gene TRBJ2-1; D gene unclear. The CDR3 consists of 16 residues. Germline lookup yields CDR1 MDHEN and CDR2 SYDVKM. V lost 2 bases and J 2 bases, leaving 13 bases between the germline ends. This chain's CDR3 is CASSLKSVLAYNEQFF. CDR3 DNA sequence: TGTGCCAGCAGTTTAAAGTCGGTTCTAGCCTACAATGAGCAGTTCTTC.

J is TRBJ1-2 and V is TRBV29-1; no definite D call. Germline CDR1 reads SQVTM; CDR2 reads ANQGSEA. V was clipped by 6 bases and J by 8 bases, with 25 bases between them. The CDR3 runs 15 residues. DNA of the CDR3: TGCAGCGTCGGACCGGCGGGGTTACACATCCAGGGCTACACCTTC. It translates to CSVGPAGLHIQGYTF.

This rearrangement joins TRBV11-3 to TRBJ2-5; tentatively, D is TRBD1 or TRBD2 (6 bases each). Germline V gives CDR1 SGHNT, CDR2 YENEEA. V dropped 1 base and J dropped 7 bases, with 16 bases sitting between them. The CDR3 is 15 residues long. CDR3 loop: CASSLVWGAGGTQYF. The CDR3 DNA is TGTGCCAGCAGCTTAGTATGGGGGGCCGGGGGGACCCAGTACTTC.

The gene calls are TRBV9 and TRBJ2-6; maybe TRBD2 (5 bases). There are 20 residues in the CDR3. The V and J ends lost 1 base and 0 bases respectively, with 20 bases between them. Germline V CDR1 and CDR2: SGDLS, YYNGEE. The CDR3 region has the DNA TGTGCCAGCAGCGTACTTGAAGGGAGTCTCTTAACCTCTGGGGCCAACGTCCTGACTTTC. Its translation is CASSVLEGSLLTSGANVLTF.

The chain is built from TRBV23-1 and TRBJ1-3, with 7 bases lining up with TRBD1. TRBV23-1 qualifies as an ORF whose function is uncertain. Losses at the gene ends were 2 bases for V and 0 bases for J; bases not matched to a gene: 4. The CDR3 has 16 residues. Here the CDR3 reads CASSQGGDSSGNTIYF. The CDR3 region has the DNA TGCGCCAGCAGTCAAGGAGGGGACAGCTCTGGAAACACCATATATTTT.

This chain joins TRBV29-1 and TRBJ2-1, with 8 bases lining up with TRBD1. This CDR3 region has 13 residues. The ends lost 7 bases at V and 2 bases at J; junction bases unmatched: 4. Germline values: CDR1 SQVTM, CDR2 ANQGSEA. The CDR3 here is CSDKDRAYNEQFF. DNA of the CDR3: TGCAGCGATAAGGACAGGGCCTACAATGAGCAGTTCTTC.

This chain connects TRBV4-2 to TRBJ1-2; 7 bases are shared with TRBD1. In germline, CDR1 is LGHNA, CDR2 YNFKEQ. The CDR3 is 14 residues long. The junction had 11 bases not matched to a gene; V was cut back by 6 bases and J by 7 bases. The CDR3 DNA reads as TGTGCCAGCAGTCACCACACAGGGGATCGTGGCTACACCTTC. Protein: CASSHHTGDRGYTF.

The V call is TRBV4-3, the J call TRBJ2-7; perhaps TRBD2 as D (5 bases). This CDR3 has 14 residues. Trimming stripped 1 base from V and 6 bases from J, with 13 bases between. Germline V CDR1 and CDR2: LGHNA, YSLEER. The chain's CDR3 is CASSQGLEGSEQYF. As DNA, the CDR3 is TGCGCCAGCAGCCAAGGGTTAGAAGGGAGCGAGCAGTACTTC.

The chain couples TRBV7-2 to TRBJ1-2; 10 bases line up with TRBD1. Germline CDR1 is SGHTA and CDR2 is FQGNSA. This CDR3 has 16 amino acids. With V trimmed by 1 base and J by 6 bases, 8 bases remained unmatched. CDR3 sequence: CASSLEGDRGTNGYTF. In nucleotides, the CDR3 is TGTGCCAGCAGCTTAGAAGGGGACAGGGGCACGAATGGCTACACCTTC.

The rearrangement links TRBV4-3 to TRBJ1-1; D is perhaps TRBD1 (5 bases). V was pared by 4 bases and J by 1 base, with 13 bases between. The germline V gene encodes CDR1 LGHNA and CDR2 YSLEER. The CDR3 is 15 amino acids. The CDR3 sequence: CASSPQGGWNTEAFF. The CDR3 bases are TGCGCCAGCAGCCCTCAGGGTGGATGGAACACTGAAGCTTTCTTT.

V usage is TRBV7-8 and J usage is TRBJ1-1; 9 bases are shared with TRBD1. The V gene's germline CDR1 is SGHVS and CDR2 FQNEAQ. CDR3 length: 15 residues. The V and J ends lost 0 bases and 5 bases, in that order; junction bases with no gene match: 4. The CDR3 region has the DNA TGTGCCAGCAGCTTAGCTGGGACAGGGAGAACTGAAGCTTTCTTT. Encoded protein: CASSLAGTGRTEAFF.

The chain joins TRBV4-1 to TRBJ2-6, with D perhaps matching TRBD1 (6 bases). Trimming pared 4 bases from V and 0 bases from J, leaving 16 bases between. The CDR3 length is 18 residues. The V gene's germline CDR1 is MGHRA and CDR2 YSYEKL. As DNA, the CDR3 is TGCGCCAGCAGCCTCGGCTACAGGGCCGTCTCTGGGGCCAACGTCCTGACTTTC. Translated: CASSLGYRAVSGANVLTF.

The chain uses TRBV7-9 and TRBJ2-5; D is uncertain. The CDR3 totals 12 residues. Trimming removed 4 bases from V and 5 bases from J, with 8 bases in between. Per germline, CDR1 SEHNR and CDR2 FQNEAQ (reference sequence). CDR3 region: CASSSLVETQYF. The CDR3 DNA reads TGTGCCAGCAGCTCCCTCGTGGAGACCCAGTACTTC.

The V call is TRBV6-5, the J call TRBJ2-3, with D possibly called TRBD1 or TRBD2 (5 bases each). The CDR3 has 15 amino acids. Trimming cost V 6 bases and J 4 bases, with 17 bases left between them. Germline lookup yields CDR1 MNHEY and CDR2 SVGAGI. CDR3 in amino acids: CASSLRDPFSDTQYF. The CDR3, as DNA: TGTGCCAGCAGCCTACGGGACCCCTTTTCAGATACGCAGTATTTT.

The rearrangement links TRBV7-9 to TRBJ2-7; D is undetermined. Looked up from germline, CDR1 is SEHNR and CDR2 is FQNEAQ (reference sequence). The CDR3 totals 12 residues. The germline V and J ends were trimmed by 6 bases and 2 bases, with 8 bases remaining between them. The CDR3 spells CASRETPYEQYF. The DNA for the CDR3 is TGTGCCAGCAGAGAAACCCCCTACGAGCAGTACTTC. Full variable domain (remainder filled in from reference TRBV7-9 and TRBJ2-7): DTGVSQNPRHKITKRGQNVTFRCDPISEHNRLYWYRQTLGQGPEFLTYFQNEAQLEKSRLLSDRFSAERPKGSFSTLEIQRTEQGDSAMYLCASRETPYEQYFGPGTRLTVT.

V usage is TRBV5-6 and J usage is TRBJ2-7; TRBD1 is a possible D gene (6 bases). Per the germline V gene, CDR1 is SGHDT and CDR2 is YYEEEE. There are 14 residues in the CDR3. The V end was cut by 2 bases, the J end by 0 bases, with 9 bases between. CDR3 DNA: TGTGCCAGCAGCTTACGGGACACCTCCTACGAGCAGTACTTC. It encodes CASSLRDTSYEQYF. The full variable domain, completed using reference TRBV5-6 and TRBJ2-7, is DAGVTQSPTHLIKTRGQQVTLRCSPKSGHDTVSWYQQALGQGPQFIFQYYEEEERQRGNFPDRFSGHQFPNYSSELNVNALLLGDSALYLCASSLRDTSYEQYFGPGTRLTVT.

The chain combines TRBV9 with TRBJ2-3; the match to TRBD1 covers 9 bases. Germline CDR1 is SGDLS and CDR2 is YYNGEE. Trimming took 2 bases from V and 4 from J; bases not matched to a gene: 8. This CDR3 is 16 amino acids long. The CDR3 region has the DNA TGTGCCAGCAGCGTGTTCTTCGACAGGGGGGCAGATACGCAGTATTTT. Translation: CASSVFFDRGADTQYF.